This TCR beta chain was observed in a study of T cells in localized non-small cell lung cancer. The V gene's germline CDR1 is SEHNR and CDR2 FQNEAQ (reference sequence). This CDR3 is 11 amino acids long. This clone was observed a handful of times. Its antigen is unidentified. One end of the junction fails to match germline, which may point to a read error. The repertoire was sequenced with immunoSEQ multiplex PCR; TCRdb's copy has only in-frame clones and lacks some. The sample records 31,000 or so clones, about 88% being singletons. Overall study findings and caveats: Measurement of T cell clonality placed uninvolved adjacent lung highest, above the level in tumor.

The material sequenced was peripheral blood, taken before any cancer treatment. The chain carries TRBV7-9 and TRBJ1-1; D is unclear. This sequence originates from a woman aged 35-75 years with stage I lung adenocarcinoma. CDR3 in DNA: TGTGCCAGCAGTTTAGACACTGAAGCTTTCTTT. As protein: CASSLDTEAFF.